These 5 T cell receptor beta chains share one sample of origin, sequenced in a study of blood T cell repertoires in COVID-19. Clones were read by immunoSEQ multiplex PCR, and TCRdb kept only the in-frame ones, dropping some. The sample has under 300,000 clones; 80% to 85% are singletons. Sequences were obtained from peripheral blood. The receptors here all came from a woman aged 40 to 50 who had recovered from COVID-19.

This CDR3 reads CAISGQGGRNTIYF. The CDR3 bases are TGTGCCATCAGCGGACAGGGGGGTAGAAACACCATATATTTT. J is TRBJ1-3 and V is TRBV10-3; 10 bases line up with TRBD1. Germline CDR1 is ENHRY and CDR2 is SYGVKD. V lost 6 bases to trimming and J lost 5 bases; unmatched junction nucleotides: 4. The CDR3 length is 14 residues.

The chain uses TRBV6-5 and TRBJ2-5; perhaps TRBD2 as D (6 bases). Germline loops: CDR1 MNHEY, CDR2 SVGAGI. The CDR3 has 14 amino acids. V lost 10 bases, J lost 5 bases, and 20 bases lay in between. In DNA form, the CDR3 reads TGTGCCATGGCCCGCGGAGGGGCCGGTGAGACCCAGTACTTC. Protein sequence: CAMARGGAGETQYF.

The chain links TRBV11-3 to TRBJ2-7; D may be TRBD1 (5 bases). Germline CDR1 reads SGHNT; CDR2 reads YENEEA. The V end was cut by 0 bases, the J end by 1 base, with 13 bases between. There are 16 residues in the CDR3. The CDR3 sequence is CASSLDHGAGSYEQYF. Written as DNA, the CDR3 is TGTGCCAGCAGCTTAGATCATGGGGCAGGATCCTACGAGCAGTACTTC.

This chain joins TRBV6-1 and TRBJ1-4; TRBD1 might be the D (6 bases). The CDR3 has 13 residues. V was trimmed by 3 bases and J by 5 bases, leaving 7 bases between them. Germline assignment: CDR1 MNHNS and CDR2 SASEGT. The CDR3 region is CASSDRGNEKLFF. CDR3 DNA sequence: TGTGCCAGCAGTGACAGGGGAAATGAAAAACTGTTTTTT.

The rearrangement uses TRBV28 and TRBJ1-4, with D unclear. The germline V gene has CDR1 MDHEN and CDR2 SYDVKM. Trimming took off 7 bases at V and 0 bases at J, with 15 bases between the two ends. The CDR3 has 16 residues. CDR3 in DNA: TGTGCCAGCACCATCGACGGAGCTGCAACTAATGAAAAACTGTTTTTT. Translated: CASTIDGAATNEKLFF.